These 18 T cell receptor beta chains share one sample of origin, sequenced in a study of beta chain features in type 1 diabetes listed by TCRdb under 2018. Library preparation used the immunoSEQ multiplex PCR assay. The entire isolated RNA was reverse transcribed using the High Capacity cDNA Reverse Transcription Kit, and thus expressed TCRB transcripts were sequenced. This immuneACCESS table, as held by TCRdb, lists in-frame sequences with V and J called but not all clones. Of the missing ones, under half trace to an unresolved V gene in checked studies; the others have no known cause. The sample data list 15,000 to 17,000 clones, and around 43% of these were observed just once. About 0.5% of the sample is in the top ten clones. The source material was stem cell memory CD4+ T cells from blood. This specimen's cell subset or site label, interpreted: stem cell-like memory CD4+ T cells. Receptors were obtained from a woman aged 40 to 50 in good health.

This sequence joins TRBV9 and TRBJ2-1, with TRBD2 matching 9 bases. The CDR3 totals 20 residues. V lost 0 bases and J lost 0; bases outside the gene matches: 13. The germline CDR1 and CDR2 sequences are SGDLS and YYNGEE. CDR3 loop: CASSVGRLAGPNLSYNEQFF. CDR3 coding DNA: TGTGCCAGCAGCGTAGGTCGGCTAGCGGGGCCGAACCTCTCCTACAATGAGCAGTTCTTC.

This clone appeared a few times. The chain combines TRBV4-1 with TRBJ1-4, with D possibly matching TRBD1 (6 bases). V was cut by 4 bases and J by 0 bases, with 15 bases left in between. The length of the CDR3 is 17 residues. Germline lookup yields CDR1 MGHRA and CDR2 YSYEKL. DNA for the CDR3: TGCGCCAGCAGCCCAGGACAGACTGCTGCAACTAATGAAAAACTGTTTTTT. It is translated as CASSPGQTAATNEKLFF.

The gene calls are TRBV11-2 and TRBJ1-2, with unresolved D. This CDR3 contains 14 residues. The V end was cut by 10 bases, the J end by 3 bases, with 18 bases between. From germline, CDR1 is SGHAT and CDR2 FQNNGV. The CDR3 loop reads CATRRVAGYYGYTF. The CDR3 region has the DNA TGTGCCACCAGAAGGGTTGCGGGGTACTATGGCTACACCTTC.

This sequence joins TRBV6-4 and TRBJ2-7; 7 bases align to TRBD1. The CDR3 extends over 12 amino acids. V trimming: 7 bases; J trimming: 7 bases; junction bases outside the gene matches: 7. The germline V gene encodes CDR1 MRHNA and CDR2 SNTAGT. This CDR3 reads CASNIQGLEQYF. The CDR3 coding sequence is TGTGCCAGCAATATACAGGGGCTTGAGCAGTACTTC.

The CDR3, as DNA: TGTGCCAGCTCACCACCGTCCATCCCCTATGGCTACACCTTC. It specifies CASSPPSIPYGYTF. V usage is TRBV18 and J usage is TRBJ1-2; D remains ambiguous. V shed 0 bases and J shed 4 bases, with 9 bases lying between them. The CDR3 runs 14 residues. CDR1 is KGHSH and CDR2 is LQKENI in the germline V gene.

This clone was seen a handful of times. The genes are TRBV6-6 and TRBJ1-2; 8 positions match TRBD1. Germline V gives CDR1 MNHNY, CDR2 SVGAGI (reference sequence). J gave up 4 bases and V 6 bases, and 10 bases lay outside the gene matches. The CDR3 totals 15 residues. CDR3 in DNA: TGTGCCAGCAGGATCGGACAGGGTTGGATCTATGGCTACACCTTC. Protein sequence: CASRIGQGWIYGYTF.

The sample holds a few counts of this clone. The rearrangement joins TRBV9 to TRBJ2-3, with 9 bases aligning to TRBD2. CDR3 length equals 15 residues. J lost 2 bases, V lost 2 bases, and 3 bases had no gene match. Germline values: CDR1 SGDLS, CDR2 YYNGEE. The CDR3: CASSVTSGHTDTQYF. The DNA of the CDR3 is TGTGCCAGCAGCGTGACTAGCGGACACACAGATACGCAGTATTTT.

The chain recombines TRBV11-2 with TRBJ2-7; 11 bases map to TRBD1. This CDR3 region has 16 residues. V was pared by 1 base and J by 2 bases, with 4 bases of the junction left unmatched. The V gene's germline CDR1 is SGHAT and CDR2 FQNNGV. CDR3 protein: CASSLGPGQGAYEQYF. CDR3 nucleotide sequence: TGTGCCAGCAGCTTAGGGCCGGGACAGGGGGCCTACGAGCAGTACTTC.

This chain uses TRBV2 with TRBJ2-2; TRBD2 matches at 16 bases. The CDR3 loop spans 15 amino acids. V lost 6 bases and J lost 6; bases outside the gene matches: 1. CDR1 is SNHLY, CDR2 FYNNEI, per germline. CDR3 residues: CASRGTSGGAGELFF. The CDR3, as DNA: TGTGCCAGCAGGGGGACTAGCGGGGGGGCCGGGGAGCTGTTTTTT.

This chain links TRBV7-2 with TRBJ2-1, with 14 bases lining up with TRBD2. The junction had 12 bases not matched to a gene; V was cut back by 5 bases and J by 9 bases. The V gene's germline CDR1 is SGHTA and CDR2 FQGNSA. The CDR3 runs to 17 residues. The CDR3 bases are TGTGCCAGCAGCATTCGGCGGGGACTAGCGGGGGATGGTGAGCAGTTCTTC. Amino acid sequence: CASSIRRGLAGDGEQFF.

The chain employs TRBV5-1 and TRBJ2-7; D may be TRBD1 (6 bases). The CDR3 is 12 amino acids. Trimming removed 3 bases from V and 11 bases from J, with 15 bases in between. The germline V gene has CDR1 SGHRS and CDR2 YFSETQ. The CDR3 nucleotides read TGCGCCAGCAGCTCAGACAGGCTCGGGGAGTACTTC. It is translated as CASSSDRLGEYF.

This clone was seen more than once but under ten times. The V and J genes are TRBV18 and TRBJ1-2; 8 bases agree with TRBD1. The J segment lost 3 bases and the V segment lost 5 bases, leaving 2 bases of the junction unmatched. This CDR3 contains 13 residues. Germline V gene lookup returns CDR1 KGHSH and CDR2 LQKENI. The CDR3 DNA reads as TGTGCCAGCTCATTGGACAGGGACTATGGCTACACCTTC. Translated, it gives CASSLDRDYGYTF.

This clone was picked up a small number of times. The rearrangement links TRBV7-9 to TRBJ2-7; 8 nucleotides agree with TRBD1. With 5 bases clipped from V and 4 bases from J, the junction kept 7 bases outside the gene matches. The CDR3 totals 14 residues. Germline V lookup: CDR1 SEHNR, CDR2 FQNEAQ (reference sequence). The CDR3 loop is CASSPGTGLYEQYF. CDR3 DNA: TGTGCCAGCAGCCCCGGGACAGGTCTTTACGAGCAGTACTTC.

The CDR3 bases are TGCAGCGTTGGTTTCGGGGGCAATCAGCCCCAGCATTTT. Translated: CSVGFGGNQPQHF. The rearrangement uses TRBV29-1 and TRBJ1-5; no firm D call. Germline CDR1 SQVTM, CDR2 ANQGSEA. V was shortened by 4 bases and J by 2 bases, with 9 bases between the two germline ends. The CDR3 consists of 13 residues.

The chain employs TRBV7-9 and TRBJ2-5, with a weak D call TRBD2 (5 bases). The end of the DNA aligns better with TRBJ2-7, so the J call may be wrong. CDR3 length: 12 residues. Germline CDR1 SEHNR, CDR2 FQNEAQ (reference sequence). The CDR3 loop is CASSRESYEQYF. The CDR3 DNA follows: TGTGCCAGCAGCCGGGAAAGCTACGAGCAGTACTTC.

The chain uses TRBV5-6 and TRBJ1-2, with D possibly matching TRBD1 (6 bases). V lost 1 base to trimming and J lost 3 bases, with 19 bases between them. CDR3 length equals 17 residues. CDR1 is SGHDT, CDR2 YYEEEE, per germline. The CDR3 DNA reads TGTGCCAGCAGCTTGATTCTCAGGGGCAGGAATGACTATGGCTACACCTTC. It encodes CASSLILRGRNDYGYTF.

The V and J genes are TRBV6-1 and TRBJ2-5; 12 positions match TRBD2. The J call could be wrong; TRBJ2-7 is a better fit for the DNA end. The V gene's germline CDR1 is MNHNS and CDR2 SASEGT. The CDR3 contains 14 residues. The CDR3 region is CAMAPLAGGGEQYF. CDR3 sequence (DNA): TGTGCCATGGCCCCACTAGCGGGGGGCGGCGAGCAGTACTTC.

J is TRBJ2-7 and V is TRBV5-1, with 9 nucleotides matching TRBD1. Germline lookup yields CDR1 SGHRS and CDR2 YFSETQ. The CDR3 covers 14 residues. V trimming: 4 bases; J trimming: 4 bases; junction bases outside the gene matches: 6. CDR3 bases: TGCGCCAGCAGCCGCACAGGGGGCTTATACGAGCAGTACTTC. This gives the protein CASSRTGGLYEQYF.